Included here is one T cell receptor beta chain sequence, with context. The data were taken from a study of memory CD4+ T cells and cytomegalovirus serostatus. This table comes from immunoSEQ multiplex PCR, and its TCRdb copy is limited to in-frame clones, with some not included. The sample has 35,000 to 40,000 clones; 79% are singletons. This CDR3 comprises 14 residues. Germline CDR1 SGHRS, CDR2 YFSETQ. V was trimmed by 8 bases and J by 7 bases, leaving 19 bases between them. Single viable CD3+CD4+CD8-CD45RO+ cells were sorted as the memory CD4+ T cells. The sequence came from an adult in good health and CMV-seropositive. The gene calls are TRBV5-1 and TRBJ2-1; maybe TRBD2 (6 bases). The specimen was memory CD4+ T cells from blood. DNA of the CDR3: TGCGCCAGTACTTTAGGCGGGGCGACAAATGAGCAGTTCTTC. Translated, it gives CASTLGGATNEQFF.